The entry below gives a single TCR beta chain sequence along with its context. The CDR3 runs 15 residues. The germline gives CDR1 SGHRS, CDR2 YFSETQ. The V end was cut by 2 bases, the J end by 5 bases, with 13 bases between. Use of 60 Vbeta and 13 Jbeta primers characterized the PCR. Profiled with immunoSEQ multiplex PCR; TCRdb holds only in-frame clones, not every one. The top ten hold over 13% of the sample, which has approximately 90,000 clones, about 74% seen once. This sample stems from a study of cytomegalovirus exposure and HLA in healthy donors. The V and J genes are TRBV5-1 and TRBJ2-2; D is possibly TRBD2 (5 bases). This TCR was recovered from a woman aged 50 to 60 in good health and CMV-seropositive. Sample: PBMCs. The CDR3 loop is CASSFYLGETGELFF. As DNA, the CDR3 is TGCGCCAGCAGCTTTTACCTCGGGGAAACCGGGGAGCTGTTTTTT.